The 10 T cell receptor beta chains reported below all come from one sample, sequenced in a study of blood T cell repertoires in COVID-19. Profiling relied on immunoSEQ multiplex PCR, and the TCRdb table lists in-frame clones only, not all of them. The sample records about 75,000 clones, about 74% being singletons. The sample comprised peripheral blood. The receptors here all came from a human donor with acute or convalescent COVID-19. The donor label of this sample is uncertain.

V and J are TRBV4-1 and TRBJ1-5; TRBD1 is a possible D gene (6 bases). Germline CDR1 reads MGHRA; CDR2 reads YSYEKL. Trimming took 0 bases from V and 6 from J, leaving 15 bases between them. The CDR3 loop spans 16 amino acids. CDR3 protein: CASSQDLDRWGQPQHF. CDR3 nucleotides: TGCGCCAGCAGCCAAGATTTGGACAGATGGGGTCAGCCCCAGCATTTT.

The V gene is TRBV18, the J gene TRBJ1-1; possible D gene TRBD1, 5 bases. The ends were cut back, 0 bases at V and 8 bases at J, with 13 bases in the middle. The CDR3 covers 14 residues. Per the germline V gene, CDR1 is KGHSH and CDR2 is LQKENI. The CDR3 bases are TGTGCCAGCTCACCACCGACTCAGGGAGGGGAAGCTTTCTTT. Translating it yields CASSPPTQGGEAFF. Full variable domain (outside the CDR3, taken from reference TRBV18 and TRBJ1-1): NAGVMQNPRHLVRRRGQEARLRCSPMKGHSHVYWYRQLPEEGLKFMVYLQKENIIDESGMPKERFSAEFPKEGPSILRIQQVVRGDSAAYFCASSPPTQGGEAFFGQGTRLTVV.

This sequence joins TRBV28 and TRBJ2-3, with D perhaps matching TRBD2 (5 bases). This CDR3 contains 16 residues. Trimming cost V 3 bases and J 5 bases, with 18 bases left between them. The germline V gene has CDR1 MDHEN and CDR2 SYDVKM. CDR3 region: CASSFAASPSGDTQYF. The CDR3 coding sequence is TGTGCCAGCAGTTTCGCGGCTAGCCCCTCTGGAGATACGCAGTATTTT.

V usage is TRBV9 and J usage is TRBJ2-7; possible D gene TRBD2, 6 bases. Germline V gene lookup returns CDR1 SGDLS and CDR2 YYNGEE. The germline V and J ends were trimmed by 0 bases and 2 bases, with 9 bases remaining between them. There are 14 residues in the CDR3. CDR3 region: CASSVAEGAYEQYF. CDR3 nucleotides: TGTGCCAGCAGCGTAGCGGAGGGAGCCTACGAGCAGTACTTC.

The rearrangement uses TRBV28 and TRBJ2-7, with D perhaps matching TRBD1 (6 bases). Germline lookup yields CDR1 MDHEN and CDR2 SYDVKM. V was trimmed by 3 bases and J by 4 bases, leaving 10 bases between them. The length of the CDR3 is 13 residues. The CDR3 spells CASSLLQGYEQYV. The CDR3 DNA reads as TGTGCCAGCAGTTTGTTACAGGGTTACGAGCAGTACGTC.

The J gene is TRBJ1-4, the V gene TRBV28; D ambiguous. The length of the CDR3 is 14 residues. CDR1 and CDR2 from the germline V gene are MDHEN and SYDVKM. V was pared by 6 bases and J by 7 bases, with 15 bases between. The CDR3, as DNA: TGTGCCAGCAGGGGCCGCGGGGAAGGTGAAAAACTGTTTTTT. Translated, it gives CASRGRGEGEKLFF.

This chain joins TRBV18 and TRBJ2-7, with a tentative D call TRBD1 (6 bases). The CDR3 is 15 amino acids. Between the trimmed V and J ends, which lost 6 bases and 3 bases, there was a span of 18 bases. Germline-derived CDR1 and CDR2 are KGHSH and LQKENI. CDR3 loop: CASSTAGVGIYEQYF. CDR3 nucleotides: TGTGCCAGCTCCACAGCAGGGGTTGGGATCTACGAGCAGTACTTC.

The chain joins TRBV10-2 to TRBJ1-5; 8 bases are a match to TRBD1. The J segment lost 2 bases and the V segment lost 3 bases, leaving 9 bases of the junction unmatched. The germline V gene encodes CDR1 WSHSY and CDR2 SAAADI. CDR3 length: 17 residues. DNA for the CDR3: TGCGCCAGCAGTGACCTTACGACAGGGGAGGGCAATCAGCCCCAGCATTTT. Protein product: CASSDLTTGEGNQPQHF.

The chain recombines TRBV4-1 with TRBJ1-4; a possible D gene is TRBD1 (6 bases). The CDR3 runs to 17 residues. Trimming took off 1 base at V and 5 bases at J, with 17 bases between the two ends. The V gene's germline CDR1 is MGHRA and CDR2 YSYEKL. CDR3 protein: CASSQGPGGQPNEKLFF. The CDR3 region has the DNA TGCGCCAGCAGCCAAGGACCGGGTGGACAGCCCAATGAAAAACTGTTTTTT.

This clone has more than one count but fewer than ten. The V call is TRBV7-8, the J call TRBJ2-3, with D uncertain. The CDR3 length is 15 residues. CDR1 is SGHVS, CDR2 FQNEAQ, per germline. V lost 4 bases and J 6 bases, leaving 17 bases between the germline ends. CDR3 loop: CASSWVADLADTQYF. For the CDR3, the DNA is TGTGCCAGCAGCTGGGTAGCCGACCTGGCGGATACGCAGTATTTT.